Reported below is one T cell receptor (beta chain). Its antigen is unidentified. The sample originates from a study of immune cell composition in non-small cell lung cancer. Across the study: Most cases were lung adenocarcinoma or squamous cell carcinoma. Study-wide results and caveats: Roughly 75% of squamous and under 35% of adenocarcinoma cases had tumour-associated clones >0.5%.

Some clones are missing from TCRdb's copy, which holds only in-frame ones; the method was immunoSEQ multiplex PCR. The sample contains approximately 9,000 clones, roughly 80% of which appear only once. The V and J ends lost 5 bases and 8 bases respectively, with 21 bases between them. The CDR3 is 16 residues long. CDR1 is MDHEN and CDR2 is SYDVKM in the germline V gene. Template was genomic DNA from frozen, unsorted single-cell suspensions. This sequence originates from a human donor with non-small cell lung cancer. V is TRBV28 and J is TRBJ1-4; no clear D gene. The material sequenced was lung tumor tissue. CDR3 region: CASSLYTPSGGEKLFF. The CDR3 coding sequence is TGTGCCAGCAGTCTTTATACACCGTCAGGTGGAGAAAAACTGTTTTTT.